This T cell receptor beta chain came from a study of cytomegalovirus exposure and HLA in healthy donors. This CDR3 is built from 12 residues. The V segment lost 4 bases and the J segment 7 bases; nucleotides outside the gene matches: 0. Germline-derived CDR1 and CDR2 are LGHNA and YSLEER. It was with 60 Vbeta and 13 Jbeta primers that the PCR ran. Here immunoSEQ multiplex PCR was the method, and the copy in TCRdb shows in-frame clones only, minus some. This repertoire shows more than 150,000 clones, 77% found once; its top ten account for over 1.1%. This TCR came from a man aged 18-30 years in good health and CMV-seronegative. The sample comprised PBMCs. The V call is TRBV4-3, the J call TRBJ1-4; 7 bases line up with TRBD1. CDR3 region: CASSRDSEKLFF. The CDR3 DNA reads TGCGCCAGCAGCCGGGACAGTGAAAAACTGTTTTTT.